This T cell receptor beta chain was sequenced during a study of cytomegalovirus exposure and HLA in healthy donors listed by TCRdb under 2017. For the wider study: An earlier analysis of 587 of the donors reported 250 to 300 Gb of sequence data and 120 million or so unique TCR beta sequences from about 200 million T cells. Roughly 300 gigabases of sequencing data and around 80 million unique TCR sequences made up an early release that covered over 550 HLA-typed donors. The genetic ancestry cluster associated with self-reported Caucasian donors included 80% to 90% of the 398 genotyped donors. The study aimed to test whether cataloging public T cell receptors could reveal signatures of past pathogen exposure. The study profiled the T cell repertoires of fewer than 850 subjects by immunosequencing and related them to cytomegalovirus serostatus. In addition to the first cohort of 666 subjects, a separate validation cohort of 130 or so different subjects was used. To predict cytomegalovirus infection status, the study brought together high-throughput TCR immunosequencing, statistical association of individual TCRs with disease status, and machine learning. A later analysis re-analyzed previously published TCR beta repertoires from several hundred donors and added high-resolution HLA genotyping to study TCR occurrence patterns. Rather than drawing on any new phenotypic data, the later analysis identified candidate immune exposures from TCR beta sequences and the way those sequences occurred across donors. An earlier analysis of around 580 of the donors used high-throughput TCR beta sequencing to judge whether each TCR beta V gene segment behaved as functional or pseudogenic. Donor age, sex, ethnicity and CMV serostatus were compiled alongside the repertoire data. A later genetic analysis took genome-wide SNP genotypes for about 55% of the roughly 700 donors and used that subset as a discovery cohort. All discovery cohort repertoires had been generated using a single sequencing platform. HLA typing included class I and class II loci at four-digit resolution. Typing coverage differed by locus: A, B, C, DRB1 and DQB1 were typed in roughly 629-630 donors, DQA1 in about 500, DPA1 in roughly 590, and DPB1 in around 490. Roughly five DR-DQ haplotypes were treated as single units for association and clustering because of strong linkage in the cohort. On average, 235,054 unique TCR beta nucleotide sequences were sequenced per donor among a few hundred genotyped donors of the cohort, with around 19% of those sequences being non-productive.

The cohort comprised 666 healthy bone marrow donors. At the time of sampling, all cohort members were nominally healthy, though unrecorded immune exposures were likely present. The donor tested CMV seropositive, placing the donor among the 250 to 300 seropositive members of the cohort. A peripheral blood sample was provided by each donor, and peripheral blood mononuclear cells were used for TCR beta sequencing. Genomic DNA was extracted from the blood cell samples with the Qiagen DNeasy Blood Extraction Kit. Concerning this clone: Its target antigen remains unknown. No clone much larger than this one lies a single base away; base qualities are absent.

Sequences GTSNPN (CDR1) and SVGIG (CDR2) are obtained from the germline V gene (reference sequence). From the cysteine through the phenylalanine, the CDR3 covers 13 amino acids. Of the read, only the CDR3 DNA is kept; its 39 bases are in frame from base 1. Trimming removed 1 base from V and 15 bases from J, leaving 19 bases between the germline ends. The research as a whole found: In the study, roughly 160 TCR beta chains were listed as associated with cytomegalovirus. Roughly uniform sequencing depth across donors was assumed in presence/absence analyses, although this assumption may not hold. According to a later analysis, TCR association rates differed among HLA loci, with DRB1 alleles showing the most associated TCRs and HLA-C alleles showing the fewest. In an earlier analysis of 587 of the donors, most TCR beta V segments were observed in productive rearrangements about 87% or about 30% of the time, broadly matching IMGT annotations. In a later genetic analysis, fewer N-insertions in productive TCRs were reported among donors in an Asian-associated ancestry cluster than the approximately 670-donor mean. The earlier analysis of approximately 560 of the donors excluded 15 to 20 rarely observed V segments, including chromosome 9 orphons, because counts were too low. A later analysis found that HLA-associated TCR beta chains were more clonally expanded and had lower generation probabilities than equally common non-associated chains. Most CMV-associated TCR beta chains appeared to be HLA-restricted in a later analysis, and the HLA associations seemed to be driven largely by CMV exposure. Correlated functional status among segregating V segments might be attributable to linkage disequilibrium, but an unknown experimental factor could not be ruled out. Because HLA typing was missing for some donors at each locus, association tests included only the typed subset. A group of highly shared sequence variants was considered likely to be a technical artifact of the sequencing pipeline. Several of the top co-occurrence clusters appeared to be linked to parvovirus B19, influenza, CMV and Epstein-Barr virus, according to a later analysis. When HLA alleles, especially DR and DQ, strongly co-occurred, attributing TCR associations to individual alleles was difficult. The authors suggested that the approach could potentially be generalized to other disease states and immunological phenotypes. Immune exposure information for the cohort was limited to CMV serostatus. In a later analysis, some 17,000 TCR beta sequences were associated with specific HLA alleles at a false discovery rate of 0.05. The classifier was reported to diagnose cytomegalovirus status with high specificity and sensitivity in both the original and validation cohorts. In vitro tests confirmed that a few of the cytomegalovirus-associated TCR beta chains recognize cytomegalovirus antigens. Only TCR beta chains were sequenced in this cohort, and the absence of alpha or paired-chain data limited detectable features. Across donors, most TCR sequences were observed very rarely, whereas some public TCRs were present in many individuals. An association between a missense DCLRE1C variant and V-gene and J-gene trimming of TCR beta chains was found in a later genetic analysis and replicated in an independent cohort. Some IMGT-functional V segments, including TRBV6-2 and TRBV6-3, could not be distinguished by the 87-base-pair reads and were therefore excluded. A further reported finding was that TCR beta sequences accurately predicted the HLA-A and HLA-B alleles for most subjects in the first cohort.

Library prep was done by the immunoSEQ multiplex PCR assay. The multiplex PCR relied on a mix of 60 forward primers for TCR Vbeta segments and 13 reverse primers for TCR Jbeta segments. A multiplex PCR assay on genomic DNA amplified the CDR3 region of rearranged TCR beta genes. On the Illumina HiSeq System, the amplified TCR beta libraries were sequenced as 87-base-pair reads. The paper's processing steps were these. Across the roughly 600 repertoires, a later analysis counted tens of millions of unique TCR beta chains, some 11 million of which were shared by at least two donors. A nearest-neighbor algorithm error-corrected the raw reads and collapsed the reads into unique sequences, merging closely related sequences to remove PCR and sequencing errors. V, D and J gene segments were assigned by aligning CDR3 sequences to IMGT reference sequences. For a sequence to be retained, a match of at least six nucleotides to both a V gene segment and a J gene segment was required. A rearrangement was called productive if the CDR3 had no stop codons and remained in frame with V and J, and every other rearrangement was called non-productive. CDR3 was defined by IMGT convention, running from the second conserved V-encoded cysteine to the conserved J-encoded phenylalanine. Sequences without an unambiguous match to a single V gene segment were excluded from the earlier analysis of 450 to 650 of the donors. In an earlier analysis of a few hundred of the donors, V segments were called functional above 56.7% productive rearrangements and were called segregating when the between-donor standard deviation exceeded 5%. A statistical classification framework was built to diagnose cytomegalovirus status from the catalog of TCR beta chain sequences. A later analysis assigned V and J genes by comparing TCR nucleotide sequences with IMGT/GENE-DB human TR gene sequences. Using the TCRdist pipeline, a later analysis assigned CDR3 sequences along with most-parsimonious VDJ recombination scenarios. In a later analysis, each TCR beta chain was defined by its CDR3 amino acid sequence together with its V-gene family, and reads without a unique V-gene family were excluded. A later analysis removed 600 or so highly shared, low-generation-probability nucleotide sequences to deal with suspected cross-contamination and a sequencing artifact. A later analysis calculated a clonal expansion index for each public chain from normalized within-repertoire ranks of inferred template counts. In a later analysis, generation probabilities were computed using a VDJ recombination model fitted to out-of-frame rearrangements, and the results were checked against IGoR. In a later analysis, hypergeometric tests were used to score TCR-TCR, TCR-HLA and TCR-CMV co-occurrence, with a repertoire-size bias correction applied to TCR pairs. A later analysis estimated false discovery rates by permuting HLA or CMV assignments 20 times. In a later analysis, co-occurring TCRs were grouped using DBSCAN, with TCRdist sequence similarity added in when clustering inside HLA-allele-positive subsets. Repertoires with fewer than 30,000 or more than 120,000 public chains were left out of co-occurrence clustering, as were a few repertoires with anomalous nucleotide sharing. Entries here come from immuneACCESS through TCRdb and include only in-frame sequences with V and J called. Some clones fail to appear in such tables; in the studies checked, an unresolved V gene covers under half of the shortfall, and the cause of the remainder is unknown. V, J and clone size derive from that table, while D and trimming were established from the DNA sequence. This sample lists around 150,000 clones; around 76% were detected once. The ten largest clones represent roughly 1.6% of the sample.

The receptor chain draws on TRBV30 and TRBJ1-3; the D segment could be TRBD1, given 6 matching bases. The TCR sequence derives from a girl aged 5-17 years in good health and CMV-seropositive. Sequenced sample: PBMCs. CDR3 protein: CAWSETGRGPKYF. Here is the DNA: TGTGCCTGGAGTGAGACAGGAAGGGGTCCCAAATATTTT. The CDR3, completed at both ends by the reference TRBV30 and TRBJ1-3 genes, gives the full variable domain SQTIHQWPATLVQPVGSPLSLECTVEGTSNPNLYWYRQAAGRGLQLLFYSVGIGQISSEVPQNLSASRPQDRQFILSSKKLLLSDSGFYLCAWSETGRGPKYFGEGSWLTVV.